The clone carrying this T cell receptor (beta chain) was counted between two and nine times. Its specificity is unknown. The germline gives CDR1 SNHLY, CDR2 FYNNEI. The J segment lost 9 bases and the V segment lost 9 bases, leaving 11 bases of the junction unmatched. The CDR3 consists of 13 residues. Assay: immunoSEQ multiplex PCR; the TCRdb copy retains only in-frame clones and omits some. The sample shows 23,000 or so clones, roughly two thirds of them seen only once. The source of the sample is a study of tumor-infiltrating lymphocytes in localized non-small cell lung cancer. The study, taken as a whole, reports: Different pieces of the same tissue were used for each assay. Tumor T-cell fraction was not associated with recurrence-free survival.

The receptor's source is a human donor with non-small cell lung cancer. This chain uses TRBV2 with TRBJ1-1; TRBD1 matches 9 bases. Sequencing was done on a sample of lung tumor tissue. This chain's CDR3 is CASSGQGIIKAFF. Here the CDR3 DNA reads TGTGCCAGTTCTGGACAGGGGATTATAAAAGCTTTCTTT. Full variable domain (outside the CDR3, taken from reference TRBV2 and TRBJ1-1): EPEVTQTPSHQVTQMGQEVILRCVPISNHLYFYWYRQILGQKVEFLVSFYNNEISEKSEIFDDQFSVERPDGSNFTLKIRSTKLEDSAMYFCASSGQGIIKAFFGQGTRLTVV.